This TCR beta chain is drawn from a study of response to subunit inactivated influenza vaccine. The study, taken as a whole, reports: The authors suggested that every seasonal influenza vaccination recruits few new T cells.

For this clonotype: Its antigen is still unknown.

The CDR3 is made up of 18 amino acids. Per germline, CDR1 MNHEY and CDR2 SVGEGT. Trimming took off 3 bases at V and 1 base at J, with 21 bases between the two ends. TCRdb re-called the RT-PCR reads through MiXCR, storing one row per CDR3 protein. The data contain 600,000 to 850,000 distinct CDR3 sequences, around 15% of them singletons. This clonotype was sampled from a man aged 50 or older who received an inactivated influenza vaccine. J is TRBJ1-1 and V is TRBV6-2 or TRBV6-3, with D perhaps matching TRBD1 (5 bases). This material consisted of PBMCs from blood, taken roughly 15 days before vaccination. CDR3 nucleotide sequence: TGTGCCAGCAGTTATGGGAAGGGACGGAGAAGCTGGAACACTGAAGCTTTCTTT. Amino acids: CASSYGKGRRSWNTEAFF.